Detailed here is one T cell receptor (beta chain). Its antigen remains unidentified. A multiplex PCR was run with 60 Vbeta primers and 13 Jbeta primers. In the study's own analysis: An analysis that came later counted 70 million to 100 million unique TCR beta chains, 9 million to 12 million shared. Some clones are missing from TCRdb's copy, which holds only in-frame ones; the method was immunoSEQ multiplex PCR. The V and J calls and the clone size are those of that table, but D and trimming were determined from the DNA. The repertoire consists of 110,000 to 150,000 clones, with around 78% occurring once and the leading ten covering 2% to 3%. The CDR3 is 16 residues long. The germline CDR1 and CDR2 sequences are MGHDK and SYGVNS. The ends were cut back, 1 base at V and 2 bases at J, with 11 bases in the middle. The sample is drawn from a study of cytomegalovirus exposure and HLA in healthy donors. Across the study: In terms of ancestry, the Caucasian-associated cluster contained 80% to 90% of the approximately 400 genotyped donors.

The study's findings and limits: A list of 164 TCR beta chains associated with cytomegalovirus was given. Evidence from a later analysis indicated that most CMV-associated TCR beta chains looked HLA-restricted.

V usage is TRBV25-1 and J usage is TRBJ2-2, with a weak D call TRBD1 (6 bases). Sequenced: PBMCs. The TCR comes from a woman under 30 in good health and CMV-seropositive. CDR3 residues: CASSESGRGNTGELFF. CDR3 DNA: TGTGCCAGCAGTGAATCGGGCAGGGGTAACACCGGGGAGCTGTTTTTT.